The present T cell receptor beta chain was sequenced within a study of T-cell memory formation after mild COVID-19. The CDR3 is 13 amino acids. Trimming removed 2 bases from V and 2 bases from J, with 6 bases in between. Germline CDR1 reads MNHNY; CDR2 reads SVGAGI (reference sequence). Each CDR3 protein is one row after TCRdb ran MiXCR on the 5' RACE reads. The sample yields about 210,000 distinct CDR3 sequences, around 30% seen once. The sequenced material came from PBMCs or a T cell subset sorted from them (not recorded which). The rearrangement links TRBV6-6 to TRBJ1-2; no reliable D call. This TCR was sampled from an adult woman who had mild COVID-19 (a few samples of this study predate the infection). Cell type and time point are not known. The CDR3: CASSYNVNYGYTF. CDR3 DNA: TGTGCCAGCAGTTACAACGTAAACTATGGCTACACCTTC.